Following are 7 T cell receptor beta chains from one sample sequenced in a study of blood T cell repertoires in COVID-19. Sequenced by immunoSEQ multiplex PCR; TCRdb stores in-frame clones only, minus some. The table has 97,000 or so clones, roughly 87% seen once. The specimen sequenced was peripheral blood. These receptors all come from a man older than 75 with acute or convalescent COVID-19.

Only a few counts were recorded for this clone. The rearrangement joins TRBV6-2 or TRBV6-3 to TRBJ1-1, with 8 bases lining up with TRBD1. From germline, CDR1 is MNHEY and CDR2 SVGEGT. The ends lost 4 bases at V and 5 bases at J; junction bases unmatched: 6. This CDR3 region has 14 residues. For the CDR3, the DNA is TGTGCCAGCAGTTTTACCGGACAGGGAACTGAAGCTTTCTTT. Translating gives CASSFTGQGTEAFF.

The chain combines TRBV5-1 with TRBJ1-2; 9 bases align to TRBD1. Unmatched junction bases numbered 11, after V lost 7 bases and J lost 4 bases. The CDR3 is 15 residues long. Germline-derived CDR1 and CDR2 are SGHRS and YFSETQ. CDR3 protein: CASGPDRGTGYGYTF. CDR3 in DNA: TGCGCCAGCGGTCCCGACAGGGGGACCGGCTATGGCTACACCTTC.

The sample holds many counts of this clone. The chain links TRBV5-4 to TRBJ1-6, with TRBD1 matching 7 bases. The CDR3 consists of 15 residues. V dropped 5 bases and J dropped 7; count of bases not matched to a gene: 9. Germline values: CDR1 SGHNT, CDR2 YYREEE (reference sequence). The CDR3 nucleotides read TGTGCCAGCAGACCCGCGACAGGGAGGAATTCACCCCTCCACTTT. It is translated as CASRPATGRNSPLHF.

The CDR3 region is CASSSYRVNTEAFF. Written as DNA, the CDR3 is TGTGCCAGCAGTTCCTACAGGGTGAACACTGAAGCTTTCTTT. The V call is TRBV28, the J call TRBJ1-1, with D perhaps TRBD1 (6 bases). The CDR3 is 14 residues long. V was trimmed by 4 bases and J by 0 bases, leaving 9 bases between them. In germline, CDR1 is MDHEN, CDR2 SYDVKM. The whole variable domain, filled in from reference TRBV28 and TRBJ1-1, reads DVKVTQSSRYLVKRTGEKVFLECVQDMDHENMFWYRQDPGLGLRLIYFSYDVKMKEKGDIPEGYSVSREKKERFSLILESASTNQTSMYLCASSSYRVNTEAFFGQGTRLTVV.

In DNA, the CDR3 is TGTGCCACCAGTGATCCAGGGGGGAATCAGCCCCAGCATTTT. Protein: CATSDPGGNQPQHF. This chain uses TRBV24-1 with TRBJ1-5; 7 bases are shared with TRBD1. V was pared by 3 bases and J by 4 bases, with 2 bases of the junction left unmatched. The CDR3 length is 14 residues. Per germline, CDR1 KGHDR and CDR2 SFDVKD.

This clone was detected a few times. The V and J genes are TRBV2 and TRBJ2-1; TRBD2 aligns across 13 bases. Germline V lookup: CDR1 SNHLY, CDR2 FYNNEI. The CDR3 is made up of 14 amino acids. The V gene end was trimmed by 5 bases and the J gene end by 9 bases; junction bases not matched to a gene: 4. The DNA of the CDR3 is TGTGCCAGCAGTCTCGGGACTAGCGGGGTTGAGCAGTTCTTC. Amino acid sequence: CASSLGTSGVEQFF.

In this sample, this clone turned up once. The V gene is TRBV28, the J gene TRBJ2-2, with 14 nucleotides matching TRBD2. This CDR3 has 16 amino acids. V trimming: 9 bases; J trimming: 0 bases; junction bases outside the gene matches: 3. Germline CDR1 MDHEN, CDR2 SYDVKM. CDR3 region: CASETSGRANTGELFF. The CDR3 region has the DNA TGTGCCAGTGAGACTAGCGGGAGGGCGAACACCGGGGAGCTGTTTTTT. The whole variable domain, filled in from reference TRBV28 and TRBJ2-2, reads DVKVTQSSRYLVKRTGEKVFLECVQDMDHENMFWYRQDPGLGLRLIYFSYDVKMKEKGDIPEGYSVSREKKERFSLILESASTNQTSMYLCASETSGRANTGELFFGEGSRLTVL.